The clone carrying this T cell receptor (beta chain) occurred many times. Treatment in this sample: oral pan-JAK inhibitor, 5-10 mg twice daily. The data were obtained in a study of CD8+ T cells in alopecia areata. The sequencing template was cDNA reverse transcribed from extracted RNA. The data were produced by immunoSEQ multiplex PCR, yet TCRdb's version contains in-frame clones alone and is incomplete. Here the sample spans some 180,000 clones, approximately 50% being singletons. Trimming left V 2 bases short and J 5 bases short, with 8 bases between. The CDR3 spans 13 residues. Per the germline V gene, CDR1 is SGHVS and CDR2 is FQNEAQ.

The gene calls are TRBV7-8 and TRBJ2-3; possibly TRBD2 for D (5 bases). The sample in question was CD8+ T cells sorted from blood, obtained between weeks 51 and 52, from a patient treated with tofacitinib. The TCR sequence derives from a human donor with alopecia areata. CDR3 DNA sequence: TGTGCCAGCAGCTTACTGGCGGGAGATACGCAGTATTTT. It is translated as CASSLLAGDTQYF.